These T cell receptor beta chains were read from a single sample in a study of regulatory T cells in long-lasting Graves disease. MiXCR, run by TCRdb on the multiplex PCR reads, gives a single entry per CDR3 protein. The sample consists of around 400,000 distinct CDR3 sequences, about an eighth of them appearing once. Separately, the same data were catalogued under a study of T cells in Graves' hyperthyroidism and ophthalmopathy.

Sequences were derived from peripheral blood mononuclear cells (PBMCs), sampled at new diagnosis, from a patient treated with antithyroid drugs. The receptors stem from a young woman with Graves disease. Each CDR3 is given with its conserved first and last residue. The D gene is left open where the match is weak. Clone sizes are given selectively: once, few, many, or a class where the clone is expanded.

clone_size j_call d_call v_call cdr3_aa cdr3_nt
NA TRBJ1-1 NA TRBV25-1 CASSEGGRILNTEAFF TGTGCCAGCAGTGAAGGGGGCAGGATTCTGAACACTGAAGCTTTCTTT
NA TRBJ1-2 NA TRBV6-9 CASSWGPGYGYTF TGTGCCAGCAGTTGGGGCCCGGGCTATGGCTACACCTTC
many TRBJ2-1 NA TRBV7-2 CASSLVYNEQFF TGTGCCAGCAGCTTGGTTTACAATGAGCAGTTCTTC
many TRBJ2-3 TRBD2 TRBV12-3/TRBV12-4 CANSSFDLAGVTDTQYF TGTGCCAACAGTTCGTTCGACCTAGCGGGAGTAACAGATACGCAGTATTTT
many TRBJ1-1 NA TRBV6-1 CASSTDMTTTEAFF TGTGCCAGCAGTACGGACATGACGACCACTGAAGCTTTCTTT
many TRBJ1-5 NA TRBV20-1 CSARGSGINQPQHF TGCAGTGCTAGGGGGTCAGGGATCAATCAGCCCCAGCATTTT
many TRBJ1-4 NA TRBV19 CASSIRDRNGFEPSTNEKLFF TGTGCCAGTAGTATACGTGACAGGAATGGTTTCGAGCCCTCAACTAATGAAAAACTGTTTTTT
many TRBJ1-1 NA TRBV12-3/TRBV12-4 CASSSPPGRKNTEAFF TGTGCCAGCAGTTCCCCTCCGGGACGAAAGAACACTGAAGCTTTCTTT
few TRBJ2-1 TRBD2 TRBV4-2 CASSQEAGTSDEQFF TGTGCCAGCAGCCAAGAGGCGGGTACTAGCGATGAGCAGTTCTTC
many TRBJ1-1 TRBD1 TRBV6-2/TRBV6-3 CASSYKVTGDLEAFF TGTGCCAGCAGTTACAAGGTAACAGGGGATCTTGAAGCTTTCTTT